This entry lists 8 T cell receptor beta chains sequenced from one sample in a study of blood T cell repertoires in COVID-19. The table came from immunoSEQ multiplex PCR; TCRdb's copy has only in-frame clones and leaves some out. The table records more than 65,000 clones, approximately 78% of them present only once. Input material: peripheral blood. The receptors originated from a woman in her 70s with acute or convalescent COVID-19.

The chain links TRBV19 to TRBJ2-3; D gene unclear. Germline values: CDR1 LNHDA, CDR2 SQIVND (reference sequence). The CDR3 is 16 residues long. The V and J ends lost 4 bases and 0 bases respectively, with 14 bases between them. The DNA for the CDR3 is TGTGCCAGTAGTAACTCTGGGCGAACTAGCACAGATACGCAGTATTTT. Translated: CASSNSGRTSTDTQYF.

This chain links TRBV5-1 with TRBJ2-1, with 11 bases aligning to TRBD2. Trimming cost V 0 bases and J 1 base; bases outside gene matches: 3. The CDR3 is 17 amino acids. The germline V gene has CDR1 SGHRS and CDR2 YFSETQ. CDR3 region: CASSLVASGRSYNEQFF. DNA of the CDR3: TGCGCCAGCAGCTTGGTAGCTAGCGGGAGGTCCTACAATGAGCAGTTCTTC.

The CDR3 spells CASSFRNSNSPLHF. As DNA, the CDR3 is TGTGCCAGCAGCTTTCGGAACAGCAATTCACCCCTCCACTTT. The rearrangement joins TRBV7-9 to TRBJ1-6; D unresolved. The CDR3 length is 14 residues. The V end was cut by 3 bases, the J end by 7 bases, with 10 bases between. CDR1 and CDR2 from the germline V gene are SEHNR and FQNEAQ (reference sequence).

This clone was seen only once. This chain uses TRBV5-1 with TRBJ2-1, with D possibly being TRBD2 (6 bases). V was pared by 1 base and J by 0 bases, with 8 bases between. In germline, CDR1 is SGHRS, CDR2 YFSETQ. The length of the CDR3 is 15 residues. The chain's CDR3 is CASSLSGSSYNEQFF. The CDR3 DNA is TGCGCCAGCAGCTTGTCCGGGAGCTCCTACAATGAGCAGTTCTTC. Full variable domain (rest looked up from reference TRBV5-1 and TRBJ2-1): KAGVTQTPRYLIKTRGQQVTLSCSPISGHRSVSWYQQTPGQGLQFLFEYFSETQRNKGNFPGRFSGRQFSNSRSEMNVSTLELGDSALYLCASSLSGSSYNEQFFGPGTRLTVL.

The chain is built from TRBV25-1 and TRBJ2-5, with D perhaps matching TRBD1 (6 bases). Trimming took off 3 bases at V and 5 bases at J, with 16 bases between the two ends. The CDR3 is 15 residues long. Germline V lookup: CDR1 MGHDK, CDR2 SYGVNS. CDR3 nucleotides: TGTGCCAGCAGTGATACAGGGAACTTATTGGAGACCCAGTACTTC. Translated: CASSDTGNLLETQYF.

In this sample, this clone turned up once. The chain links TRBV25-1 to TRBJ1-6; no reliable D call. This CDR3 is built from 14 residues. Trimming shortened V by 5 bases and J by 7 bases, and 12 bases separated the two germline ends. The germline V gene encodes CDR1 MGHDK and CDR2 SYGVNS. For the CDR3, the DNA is TGTGCCAGCAGTTTAGTCACAGAGAATTCACCCCTCCACTTT. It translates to CASSLVTENSPLHF.

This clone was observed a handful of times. CDR3 nucleotides: TGTGCCAGCAGTGAATTGGGGCCTTCACCCCTCCACTTT. Encoded protein: CASSELGPSPLHF. The chain carries TRBV6-1 and TRBJ1-6; perhaps TRBD1 as D (5 bases). The germline CDR1 and CDR2 sequences are MNHNS and SASEGT. The V end was cut by 2 bases, the J end by 9 bases, with 8 bases between. The CDR3 totals 13 residues.

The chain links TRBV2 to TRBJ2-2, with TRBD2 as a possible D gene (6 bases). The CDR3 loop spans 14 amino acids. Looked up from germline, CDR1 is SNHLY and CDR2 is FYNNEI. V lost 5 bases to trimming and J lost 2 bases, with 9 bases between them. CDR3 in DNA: TGTGCCAGCAGTTGGGACTCAAACACCGGGGAGCTGTTTTTT. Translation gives CASSWDSNTGELFF.